The present entry profiles one T cell receptor beta chain with its context. This entry is derived from a study of T cell clones after liver transplantation. Study-wide background: In this trial, immunosuppression withdrawal was attempted within 2 years of liver transplant.

Produced via immunoSEQ multiplex PCR; TCRdb's table is partial and in-frame only. The sample holds around 76,000 clones; 80% are singletons and the top ten take approximately 0.79%. CDR1 SGHRS and CDR2 YFSETQ come from the germline V gene. V shed 0 bases and J 8 bases; nucleotides not matched to a gene: 6. The CDR3 length is 16 residues. This chain joins TRBV5-1 and TRBJ2-1; 12 bases line up with TRBD2. Here the sequenced sample was CD4+ T cells from blood, taken 12 months after liver transplant. The receptor's source is a human patient who received a liver transplant. A share of the T cells may be of graft donor origin. CDR3 region: CASSLGLAGGSDEQFF. CDR3 DNA sequence: TGCGCCAGCAGCTTGGGGCTAGCGGGAGGGTCTGATGAGCAGTTCTTC.